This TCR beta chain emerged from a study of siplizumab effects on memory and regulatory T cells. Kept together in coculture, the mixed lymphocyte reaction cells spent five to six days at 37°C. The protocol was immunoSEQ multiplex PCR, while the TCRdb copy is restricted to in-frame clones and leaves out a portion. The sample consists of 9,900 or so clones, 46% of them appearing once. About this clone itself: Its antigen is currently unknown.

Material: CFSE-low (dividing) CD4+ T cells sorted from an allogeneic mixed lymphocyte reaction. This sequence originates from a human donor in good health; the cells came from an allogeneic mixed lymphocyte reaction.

The CDR3 nucleotides are TGTGCCAGTTGGGCCAGCTACAACTCTGGAAACACCATATATTTT. Protein product: CASWASYNSGNTIYF. The V gene is TRBV19, the J gene TRBJ1-3; D call uncertain. The CDR3 covers 15 residues. Germline CDR1 LNHDA, CDR2 SQIVND (reference sequence). V was trimmed by 8 bases and J by 0 bases, leaving 14 bases between them.